This entry concerns a single T cell receptor (beta chain). No cognate antigen has been identified for it. Base qualities are not at hand, and no much larger clone is one base apart. Its CDR3 holds 15 amino acids, cysteine through phenylalanine. The entry retains the CDR3 DNA only, 45 bases that are in frame from base 1. The V end loses 6 bases and the J end loses 10 bases, and a stretch of 19 bases separates them. Looking up the germline V gene yields CDR1 SGHTA and CDR2 FQGNSA. This sample is drawn from a study of T cells after yellow fever vaccination (dated by TCRdb to about 2019). Broadly, across the study: The SMART-Seq v4 Ultra Low Input RNA kit was used to prepare libraries from fractions with low cell numbers. Two healthy male donors, one aged 18 to 30 and one aged 30 to 40 years, made up the cohort. To follow T-cell clones before and after both primary and booster YFV17D yellow fever vaccination, bulk TCR alpha and beta repertoires underwent longitudinal sequencing. Blood samples were taken at several timepoints before and after primary and secondary immunization, and bulk PBMC replicates and cell subsets were isolated.

This sample was sequenced with an Illumina NovaSeq 6000. TCR cDNA was synthesized by 5'RACE template switching, through which a universal primer site and unique molecular identifiers were introduced. cDNA synthesis was primed from both the TCR alpha and TCR beta constant segments. Two PCR steps were used to amplify libraries, with sample barcodes and sequencing adapters being added in the second step. Sequencing of libraries was performed on Illumina HiSeq 2500 (2x100 bp) or NovaSeq (2x150 bp). In the authors' own workflow: MIGEC was used to demultiplex reads and collapse the reads into UMI consensus sequences, and MiXCR was used for V(D)J alignment. Vaccine-responding clonotypes were defined with edgeR using replicate PBMC samples, requiring FDR below 0.01 and a log2 fold change above 5 up to day 15. Each bulk clonotype received a CD4 or CD8 identity based on whether the sequenced CD4 or CD8 repertoire contained that clonotype at higher abundance. TCRdb took the public reads, trimmed them with fastp at Q25, ran MiXCR for clone calling and kept in-frame beta chains. Each record represents a unique CDR3 protein, reported with the most common genes and DNA among its rows. What appears here as the V and J calls and clone size reflects TCRdb's work, not the paper's. In all, the sample holds approximately 330,000 distinct CDR3 sequences, and about an eighth of those were seen once. 2.5% to 3.5% of the sample goes to the ten largest clones.

General conclusions and limits of the study: Compared with the primary T-cell response, the secondary T-cell response was faster but weaker, reaching its peak on day 5 rather than on day 15. Because only a couple of donors were included in the study, the extent to which the findings can be generalized is limited. Computational filtering was required because FACS-sorted repertoires could contain abundant contaminating clonotypes from the bulk population. A small share of clonotypes was detected in both CD4 and CD8 compartments, with the overlap likely arising from convergent recombination. Most clones expanded after primary vaccination were re-detected after the booster (about 95% of CD4 and approximately 89% of CD8), suggesting broad memory maintenance.

The treatment or condition label here, explained by the study, means: live attenuated yellow fever vaccine strain. A standard Ficoll-Paque protocol was used to isolate PBMCs from peripheral blood. CD4 and CD8 T-cell fractions were isolated with Dynabeads CD4 and CD8 positive selection kits. TriZol was used to extract RNA from bulk PBMCs, from CD4 and CD8 fractions, and from dextramer-positive and dextramer-negative fractions. Sequences were derived from CD4+ T cells sorted from PBMCs, sampled 15 days after the yellow fever booster vaccination. Recombination joined TRBV7-2 with TRBJ1-6, with the D segment identity uncertain. The origin of this receptor is a man between 18 and 29 years old who received the YFV17D yellow fever vaccine. The CDR3 is CASSPPPGTESPLHF. The nucleotide sequence is given as TGTGCCAGCAGTCCCCCACCGGGAACGGAATCACCCCTCCACTTT.